This entry features one T cell receptor (beta chain) sequence. The data were produced by immunoSEQ multiplex PCR, yet TCRdb's version contains in-frame clones alone and is incomplete. The data contain approximately 4,300 clones, roughly 73% of them singletons. The sample comes from a study of T cells in tumors after PD-1 blockade. This CDR3 contains 15 residues. Trimming stripped 5 bases from V and 4 bases from J, with 14 bases between. Germline CDR1 SEHNR, CDR2 FQNEAQ (reference sequence). This sample's time point: first of two pre-therapy site-matched biopsies 2 to 3 months apart. Tumor or blood genomic DNA was sequenced, with inputs of about 550 ng to 6,004 ng.

The TCR sequence derives from a human donor with basal cell carcinoma. V and J are TRBV7-9 and TRBJ2-2, with D tentatively TRBD2 (6 bases). The sample consisted of tumor tissue, taken before anti-PD-1 treatment. In nucleotides, the CDR3 is TGTGCCAGCAGCCCCCGGGACGGGGGCACCGGGGAGCTGTTTTTT. As protein: CASSPRDGGTGELFF.